The rows below give T cell receptor beta chains drawn from one sample of a study of technical replicates of blood from several donors. The assay was immunoSEQ multiplex PCR, and TCRdb's table has in-frame clones only and misses some. The sample lists tens of thousands of clones; just under 95% were seen once. The sample consisted of T cells isolated from PBMCs. These receptors were taken from a human donor in good health. The CDR3 runs from the conserved cysteine through the conserved F or W. A D gene is named only where the DNA matches it firmly. Clone size, where shown, is once, few, many, or a class for clones that have expanded.

TRBV19	TRBJ2-3	TRBD1	-	CASSVISRTGRTDTQYF	TGTGCCAGTAGTGTTATATCGAGGACAGGGAGAACAGATACGCAGTATTTT
TRBV13	TRBJ2-5	-	-	CASSLAAGETQYF	TGTGCCAGCAGCTTAGCCGCCGGAGAGACCCAGTACTTC
TRBV5-6	TRBJ2-1	-	few	CASIQDTTSGEQFF	TGTGCCAGTATTCAGGACACGACGTCGGGTGAGCAGTTCTTC
TRBV10-1	TRBJ1-2	-	-	CAGQHIYYGYTF	TGCGCCGGGCAGCACATCTACTATGGCTACACCTTC
TRBV6-5	TRBJ1-1	TRBD1	-	CASSYDGQGDPEAFF	TGTGCCAGCAGTTACGATGGACAGGGGGATCCTGAAGCTTTCTTT
TRBV19	TRBJ2-3	TRBD2	-	CATQAGVGDTQYF	TGTGCCACCCAAGCGGGAGTGGGGGATACGCAGTATTTT
TRBV27	TRBJ1-2	-	-	CASSQAVNYGYTF	TGTGCCAGCAGTCAGGCCGTCAACTATGGCTACACCTTC
TRBV25-1	TRBJ1-4	TRBD1	-	CASSDPGQREKLFF	TGTGCCAGCAGTGACCCGGGACAGAGAGAAAAACTGTTTTTT
TRBV11-2	TRBJ1-1	TRBD1	-	CASSLAGTANTEAFF	TGTGCCAGCAGCTTAGCGGGGACAGCGAACACTGAAGCTTTCTTT
TRBV10-3	TRBJ2-7	-	-	CATSTAGPPYEQYF	TGTGCCACCTCAACGGCGGGACCTCCCTACGAGCAGTACTTC
TRBV30	TRBJ2-1	TRBD2	-	CAGGGNNEQFF	TGTGCCGGCGGGGGAAACAATGAGCAGTTCTTC
TRBV5-4	TRBJ2-7	TRBD2	-	CASSLTAGGGEQYF	TGTGCCAGCAGCTTGACAGCGGGAGGTGGAGAGCAGTACTTC
TRBV6-5	TRBJ1-3	-	-	CASSYRQGLEDTIYF	TGTGCCAGCAGTTACCGGCAGGGGTTGGAGGACACCATATATTTT
TRBV2	TRBJ2-7	TRBD1	-	CARSAGTGDEQYF	TGTGCCAGAAGCGCCGGGACAGGGGACGAGCAGTACTTC
TRBV2	TRBJ2-7	-	-	CASSHTRDWGDSYEQYF	TGTGCCAGCAGTCACACGAGAGACTGGGGGGATTCCTACGAGCAGTACTTC
TRBV5-6	TRBJ2-7	-	-	CASSLIAGTDEQYF	TGTGCCAGCAGCTTGATTGCGGGCACAGACGAGCAGTACTTC
TRBV19	TRBJ2-5	TRBD1	once	CASSRDREETQYF	TGTGCCAGTAGTAGAGACAGGGAAGAGACCCAGTACTTC
TRBV9	TRBJ2-5	TRBD2	-	CASSALPGLGPTNEETQYF	TGTGCCAGCAGCGCCCTCCCGGGACTAGGCCCCACCAACGAAGAGACCCAGTACTTC
TRBV4-1	TRBJ2-1	TRBD2	-	CASSQGLAGVNEQFF	TGCGCCAGCAGCCAAGGACTAGCGGGAGTCAATGAGCAGTTCTTC
TRBV11-3	TRBJ2-3	TRBD2	-	CASKRGADTQYF	TGTGCCAGCAAGCGGGGGGCAGATACGCAGTATTTT
TRBV7-3	TRBJ2-6	TRBD2	-	CASSPSTSGSSGANVLTF	TGTGCCAGCAGCCCCTCGACTAGCGGGAGCTCTGGGGCCAACGTCCTGACTTTC
TRBV18	TRBJ2-2	TRBD2	-	CASSPEGLAGIGELFF	TGTGCCAGCTCACCGGAAGGACTAGCGGGAATCGGGGAGCTGTTTTTT
TRBV5-1	TRBJ2-2	TRBD2	-	CASSFSGSGTGELFF	TGCGCCAGCTCCTTTAGCGGGAGTGGGACCGGGGAGCTGTTTTTT
TRBV19	TRBJ2-3	-	-	CASYSGGTQYF	TGTGCCTCCTACAGCGGAGGGACGCAGTATTTT
TRBV5-1	TRBJ2-1	TRBD2	once	CASSRGLAGGQPYNEQFF	TGCGCCAGCAGCCGGGGACTAGCGGGAGGGCAACCGTACAATGAGCAGTTCTTC
TRBV18	TRBJ2-5	-	-	CASSPLVEETQYF	TGTGCCAGCTCACCTTTAGTGGAAGAGACCCAGTACTTC
TRBV21-1	TRBJ2-7	-	-	CASSSQGSGRGEQYF	TGTGCCAGCAGCTCCCAGGGTAGCGGGAGGGGCGAGCAGTACTTC
TRBV5-6	TRBJ2-7	-	-	CASSLAVVYEQYF	TGTGCCAGCAGCTTGGCTGTAGTCTACGAGCAGTACTTC
TRBV28	TRBJ1-2	-	-	CASSLGSFYGYTF	TGTGCCAGCAGTTTGGGCAGCTTCTATGGCTACACCTTC